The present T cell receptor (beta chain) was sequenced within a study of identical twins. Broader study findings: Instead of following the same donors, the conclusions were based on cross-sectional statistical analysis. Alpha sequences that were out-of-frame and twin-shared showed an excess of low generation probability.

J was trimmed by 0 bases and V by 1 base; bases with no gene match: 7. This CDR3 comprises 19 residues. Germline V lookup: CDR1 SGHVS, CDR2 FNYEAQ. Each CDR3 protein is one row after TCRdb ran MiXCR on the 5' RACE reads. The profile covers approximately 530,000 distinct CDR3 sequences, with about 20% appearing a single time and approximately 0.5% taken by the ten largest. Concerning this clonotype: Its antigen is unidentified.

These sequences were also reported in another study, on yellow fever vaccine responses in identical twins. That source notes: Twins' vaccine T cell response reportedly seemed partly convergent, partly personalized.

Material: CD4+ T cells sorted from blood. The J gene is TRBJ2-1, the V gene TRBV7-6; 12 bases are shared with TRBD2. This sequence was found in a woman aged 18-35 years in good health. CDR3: CASSLVPGLAGSSYNEQFF. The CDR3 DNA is TGTGCCAGCAGCTTAGTTCCCGGACTAGCGGGAAGCTCCTACAATGAGCAGTTCTTC.